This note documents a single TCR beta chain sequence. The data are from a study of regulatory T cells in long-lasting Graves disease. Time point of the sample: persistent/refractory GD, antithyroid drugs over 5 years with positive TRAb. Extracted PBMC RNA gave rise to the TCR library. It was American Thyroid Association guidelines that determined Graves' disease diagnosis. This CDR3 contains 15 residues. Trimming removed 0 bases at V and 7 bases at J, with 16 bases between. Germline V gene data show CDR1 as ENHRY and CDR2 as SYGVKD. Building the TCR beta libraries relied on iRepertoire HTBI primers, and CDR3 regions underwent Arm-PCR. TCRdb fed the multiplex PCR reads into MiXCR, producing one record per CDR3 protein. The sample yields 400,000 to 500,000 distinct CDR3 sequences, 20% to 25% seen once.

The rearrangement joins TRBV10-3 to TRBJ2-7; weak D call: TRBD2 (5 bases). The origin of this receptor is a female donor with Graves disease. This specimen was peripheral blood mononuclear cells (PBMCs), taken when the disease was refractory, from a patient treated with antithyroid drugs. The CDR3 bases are TGTGCCATCAGTGAGTCTTCAGGCCGGGGTTGGGAGCAGTACTTC. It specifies CAISESSGRGWEQYF.